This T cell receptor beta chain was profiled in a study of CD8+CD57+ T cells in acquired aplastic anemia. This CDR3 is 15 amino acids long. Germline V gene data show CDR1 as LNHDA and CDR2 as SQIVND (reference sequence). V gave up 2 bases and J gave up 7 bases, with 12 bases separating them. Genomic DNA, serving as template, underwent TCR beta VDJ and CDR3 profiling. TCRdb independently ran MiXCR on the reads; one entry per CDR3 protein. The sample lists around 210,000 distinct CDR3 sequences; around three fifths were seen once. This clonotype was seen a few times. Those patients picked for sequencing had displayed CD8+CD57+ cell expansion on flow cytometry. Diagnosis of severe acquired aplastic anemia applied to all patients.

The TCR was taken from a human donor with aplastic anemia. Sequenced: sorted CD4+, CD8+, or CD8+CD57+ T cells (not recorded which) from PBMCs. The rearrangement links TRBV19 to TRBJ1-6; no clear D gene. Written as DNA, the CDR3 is TGTGCCAGTAGTATATTGCAGGATACGAATTCACCCCTCCACTTT. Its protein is CASSILQDTNSPLHF.